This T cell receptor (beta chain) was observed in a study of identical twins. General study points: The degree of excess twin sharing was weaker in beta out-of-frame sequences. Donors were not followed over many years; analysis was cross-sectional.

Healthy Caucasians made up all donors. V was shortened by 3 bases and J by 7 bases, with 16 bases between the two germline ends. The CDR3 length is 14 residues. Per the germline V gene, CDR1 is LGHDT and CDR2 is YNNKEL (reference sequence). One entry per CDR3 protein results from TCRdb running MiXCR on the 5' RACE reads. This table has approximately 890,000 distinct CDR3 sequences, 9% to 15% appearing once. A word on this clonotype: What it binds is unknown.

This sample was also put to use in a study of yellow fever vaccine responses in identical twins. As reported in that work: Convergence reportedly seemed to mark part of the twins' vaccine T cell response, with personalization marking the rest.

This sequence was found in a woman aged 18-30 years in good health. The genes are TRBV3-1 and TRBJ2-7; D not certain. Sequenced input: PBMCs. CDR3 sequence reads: CASSHTSVAREQYF. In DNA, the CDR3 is TGTGCCAGCAGCCACACGTCGGTAGCTCGGGAGCAGTACTTC.